This TCR beta chain was recovered during a study of cytomegalovirus exposure and HLA in healthy donors. This CDR3 is 14 amino acids long. Looked up from germline, CDR1 is SGHRS and CDR2 is YFSETQ. V was trimmed by 0 bases and J by 5 bases, leaving 11 bases between them. PCR involved 60 Vbeta and 13 Jbeta primers. Clones were read by immunoSEQ multiplex PCR, and TCRdb kept only the in-frame ones, dropping some. The sample lists around 120,000 clones; around 86% were seen once. The chain carries TRBV5-1 and TRBJ2-5; weak D call: TRBD1 (6 bases). The clonotype originates from a young woman in good health and CMV-seronegative. The sequenced sample consisted of PBMCs. The CDR3 sequence is CASSLGTGRETQYF. The CDR3 region has the DNA TGCGCCAGCAGCTTGGGTACAGGGCGGGAGACCCAGTACTTC.